This T cell receptor (beta chain) comes out of a study of response to subunit inactivated influenza vaccine. Whole-study findings and limits: Seasonal influenza vaccination, on each occasion, was suggested by the authors to recruit few new T cells.

Each CDR3 protein gets one entry after TCRdb re-called the RT-PCR reads with MiXCR. The sample records hundreds of thousands of distinct CDR3 sequences, roughly 13% being singletons. Concerning this clonotype: The antigen is unknown.

The CDR3 has 14 amino acids. Germline V gene data show CDR1 as SGHRS and CDR2 as YFSETQ. V was shortened by 2 bases and J by 5 bases, with 13 bases between the two germline ends. V gene TRBV5-1 combines with J gene TRBJ1-1, with D unresolved. The sample in question was PBMCs from blood, obtained around seven weeks after vaccination. The clonotype comes from a man aged 50 to 59 who received an inactivated influenza vaccine. The CDR3 sequence is CASSFSGLGTEAFF. The CDR3 DNA reads TGCGCCAGCAGCTTCAGTGGGCTAGGTACTGAAGCTTTCTTT.